The source of this TCR beta chain is a study of early T cells in non-severe SARS-CoV-2 infection. Study context: It was bulk RNA from unsorted whole blood that was sequenced, and the chains were unpaired. Findings and limits, study-wide: Comparison of clonotypes with VDJdb favored anti-spike CD8 responses while missing private and CD4 specificities.

The germline gives CDR1 MNHEY, CDR2 SVGEGT. This CDR3 has 14 amino acids. V shed 4 bases and J shed 3 bases, with 12 bases lying between them. In the library, individual cDNA molecules carried attached unique molecular identifiers. In TCRdb, the 5' RACE reads were re-called with MiXCR into one record per CDR3 protein. This sample has about 54,000 distinct CDR3 sequences; 6.6% occur once, and the top ten carry 5.8%. With respect to this clonotype: Its antigen is still unknown.

Sequencing was performed on whole blood, taken at baseline. The genes are TRBV6-2 or TRBV6-3 and TRBJ1-2; no definite D call. The TCR was taken from an adult who was a healthcare worker with PCR-confirmed SARS-CoV-2 infection or an uninfected control (not recorded which). CDR3 loop: CASSSRDRYYGYTF. CDR3 coding DNA: TGTGCCAGCAGTTCTAGAGACCGGTACTATGGCTACACCTTC.